Each of the 2 T cell receptor beta chains below was sequenced from the same sample in a study of patients and donors after allogeneic stem cell transplantation. TCRdb used MiXCR to reprocess the RT-PCR reads, holding one entry per CDR3 protein. The sample lists 150,000 to 200,000 distinct CDR3 sequences; 30% were seen once. Specimen: blood, either unsorted or a sorted T cell fraction (not recorded which). The receptors derive from a human donor who was either an allogeneic HSCT recipient or a stem cell or donor lymphocyte infusion donor (not recorded which). It is not recorded whose cells these are; they may come from a transplant donor.

DNA for the CDR3: TGTGCCAGCAGCACCGCGGGGGCGACAGATACGCAGTATTTT. It translates to CASSTAGATDTQYF. The rearrangement joins TRBV7-2 to TRBJ2-3; a possible D gene is TRBD2 (7 bases). The CDR3 is 14 amino acids. Germline CDR1 SGHTA, CDR2 FQGNSA. Trimming stripped 5 bases from V and 3 bases from J, with 12 bases between.

The chain combines TRBV7-3 with TRBJ2-6; D is perhaps TRBD1 (5 bases). Germline CDR1 SGHTA, CDR2 FQGTGA. V shed 5 bases and J shed 0 bases, with 11 bases lying between them. The CDR3 contains 16 residues. CDR3 DNA sequence: TGTGCCAGCAGCCTAGGGGCACTCTCTGGGGCCAACGTCCTGACTTTC. Translated, it gives CASSLGALSGANVLTF.